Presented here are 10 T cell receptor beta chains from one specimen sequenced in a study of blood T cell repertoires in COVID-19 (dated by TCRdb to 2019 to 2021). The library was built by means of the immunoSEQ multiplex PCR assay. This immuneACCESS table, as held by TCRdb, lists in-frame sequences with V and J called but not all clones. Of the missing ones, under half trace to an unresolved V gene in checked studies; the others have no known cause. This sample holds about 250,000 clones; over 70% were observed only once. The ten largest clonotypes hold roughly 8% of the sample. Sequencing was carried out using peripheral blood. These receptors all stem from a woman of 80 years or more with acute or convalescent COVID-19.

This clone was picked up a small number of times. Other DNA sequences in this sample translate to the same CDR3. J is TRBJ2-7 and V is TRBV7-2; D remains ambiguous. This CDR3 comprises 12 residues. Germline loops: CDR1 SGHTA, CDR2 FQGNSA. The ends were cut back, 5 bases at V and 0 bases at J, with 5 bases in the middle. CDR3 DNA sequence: TGTGCCAGCAGCCCCTCCTCCTACGAGCAGTACTTC. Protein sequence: CASSPSSYEQYF.

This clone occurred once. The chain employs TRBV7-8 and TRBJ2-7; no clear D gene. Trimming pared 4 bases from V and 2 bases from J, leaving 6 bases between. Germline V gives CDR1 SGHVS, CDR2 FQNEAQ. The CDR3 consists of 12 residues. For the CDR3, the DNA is TGTGCCAGCAGCTCCCCCGCCTACGAGCAGTACTTC. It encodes CASSSPAYEQYF.

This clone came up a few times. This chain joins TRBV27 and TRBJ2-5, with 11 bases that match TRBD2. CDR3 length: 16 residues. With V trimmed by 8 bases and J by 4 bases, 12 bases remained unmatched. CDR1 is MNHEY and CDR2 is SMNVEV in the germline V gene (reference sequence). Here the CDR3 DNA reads TGTGCCAGCCGGACCGGGACTAGCGGTTTTCGAGAGACCCAGTACTTC. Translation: CASRTGTSGFRETQYF.

The DNA of the CDR3 is TGTGCCACCAGTGATACCTGGACTAGCGGGACCTACAATGAGCAGTTCTTC. Amino acids: CATSDTWTSGTYNEQFF. V gene TRBV24-1 combines with J gene TRBJ2-1, with TRBD2 identical over 12 bases. V shed 3 bases and J 2 bases; nucleotides not matched to a gene: 4. CDR3 length: 17 residues. Per the germline V gene, CDR1 is KGHDR and CDR2 is SFDVKD.

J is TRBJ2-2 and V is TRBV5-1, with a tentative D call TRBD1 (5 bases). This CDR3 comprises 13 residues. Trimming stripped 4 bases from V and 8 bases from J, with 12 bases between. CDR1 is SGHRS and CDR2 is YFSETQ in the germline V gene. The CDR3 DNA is TGCGCCAGCAGCCCCCAGGGCCCTGGGGAGCTGTTTTTT. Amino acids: CASSPQGPGELFF.

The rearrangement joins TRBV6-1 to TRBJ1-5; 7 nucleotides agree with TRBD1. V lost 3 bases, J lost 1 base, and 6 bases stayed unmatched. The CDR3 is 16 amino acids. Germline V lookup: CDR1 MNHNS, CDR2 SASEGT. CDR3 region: CASSDGRGPSNQPQHF. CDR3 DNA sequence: TGTGCCAGCAGTGACGGGAGGGGGCCCAGCAATCAGCCCCAGCATTTT.

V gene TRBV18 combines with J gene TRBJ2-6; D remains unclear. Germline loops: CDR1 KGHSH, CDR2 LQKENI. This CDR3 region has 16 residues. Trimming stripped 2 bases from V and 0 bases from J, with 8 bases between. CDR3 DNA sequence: TGTGCCAGCTCACCAAGCAGGCACTCTGGGGCCAACGTCCTGACTTTC. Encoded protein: CASSPSRHSGANVLTF.

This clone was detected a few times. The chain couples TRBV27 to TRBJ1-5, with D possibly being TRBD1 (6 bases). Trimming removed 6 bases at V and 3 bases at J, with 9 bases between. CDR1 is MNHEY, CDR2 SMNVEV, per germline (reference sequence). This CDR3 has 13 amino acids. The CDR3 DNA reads TGTGCCAGCAGCGACAGGTTCAATCAGCCCCAGCATTTT. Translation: CASSDRFNQPQHF.

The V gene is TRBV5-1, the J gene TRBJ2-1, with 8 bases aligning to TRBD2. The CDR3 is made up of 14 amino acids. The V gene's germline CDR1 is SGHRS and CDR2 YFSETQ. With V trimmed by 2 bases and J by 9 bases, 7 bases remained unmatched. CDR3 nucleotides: TGCGCCAGCAGCTTTCAGCGGGAGCGGAGTGAGCAGTTCTTC. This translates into CASSFQRERSEQFF.

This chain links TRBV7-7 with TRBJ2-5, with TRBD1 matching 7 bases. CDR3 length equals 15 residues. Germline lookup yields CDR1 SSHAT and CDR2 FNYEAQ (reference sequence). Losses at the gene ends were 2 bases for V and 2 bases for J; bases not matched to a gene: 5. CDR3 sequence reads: CASSLKTGSQETQYF. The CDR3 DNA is TGTGCCAGCAGCTTAAAGACAGGGTCGCAAGAGACCCAGTACTTC. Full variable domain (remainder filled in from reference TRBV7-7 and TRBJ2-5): GAGVSQSPRYKVTKRGQDVTLRCDPISSHATLYWYQQALGQGPEFLTYFNYEAQPDKSGLPSDRFSAERPEGSISTLTIQRTEQRDSAMYRCASSLKTGSQETQYFGPGTRLLVL.